One and the same sample provided the 20 T cell receptor beta chains below, sequenced in a study of blood T cell repertoires in COVID-19. Sequencing used immunoSEQ multiplex PCR; TCRdb keeps in-frame clones, though not all of them. Among about 250,000 clones listed, 85% to 90% were seen once. The sample consisted of PBMCs or T cells enriched from blood (not recorded which). These receptor sequences come from a man between 35 and 55 years old who had recovered from COVID-19.

The genes are TRBV10-3 and TRBJ1-2; maybe TRBD1 (5 bases). The CDR3 extends over 15 amino acids. From germline, CDR1 is ENHRY and CDR2 SYGVKD. V dropped 2 bases and J dropped 5 bases, with 15 bases sitting between them. The chain's CDR3 is CAISEKEAGFYGYTF. The CDR3 DNA is TGTGCCATCAGTGAGAAAGAAGCAGGGTTTTATGGCTACACCTTC.

The CDR3 here is CASSPLFERGRTGELFF. For the CDR3, the DNA is TGTGCCAGCAGTCCCCTCTTCGAAAGGGGAAGGACCGGGGAGCTGTTTTTT. The chain recombines TRBV6-6 with TRBJ2-2; maybe TRBD1 (5 bases). V lost 5 bases to trimming and J lost 5 bases, with 21 bases between them. Germline-derived CDR1 and CDR2 are MNHNY and SVGAGI (reference sequence). The CDR3 is made up of 17 amino acids.

This clone was counted once. V gene TRBV2 combines with J gene TRBJ1-2; D is perhaps TRBD1 (6 bases). CDR3 size: 19 residues. V was cut by 10 bases and J by 6 bases, with 36 bases left in between. Germline lookup yields CDR1 SNHLY and CDR2 FYNNEI. The CDR3 nucleotides read TGTGCCATTCAGAGCCAATCCCTTAATTCCGACAGGCCTGTTAATGGCTACACCTTC. It translates to CAIQSQSLNSDRPVNGYTF. The entire variable domain, with the rest obtained from reference TRBV2 and TRBJ1-2, is as follows: EPEVTQTPSHQVTQMGQEVILRCVPISNHLYFYWYRQILGQKVEFLVSFYNNEISEKSEIFDDQFSVERPDGSNFTLKIRSTKLEDSAMYFCAIQSQSLNSDRPVNGYTFGSGTRLTVV.

The genes are TRBV28 and TRBJ2-2; TRBD1 agrees at 7 bases. The germline CDR1 and CDR2 sequences are MDHEN and SYDVKM. The CDR3 consists of 15 residues. V lost 3 bases and J lost 0; bases outside the gene matches: 1. CDR3 amino acids: CASSFGTANTGELFF. CDR3 nucleotides: TGTGCCAGCAGTTTCGGGACAGCGAACACCGGGGAGCTGTTTTTT. The entire variable domain, with the rest obtained from reference TRBV28 and TRBJ2-2, is as follows: DVKVTQSSRYLVKRTGEKVFLECVQDMDHENMFWYRQDPGLGLRLIYFSYDVKMKEKGDIPEGYSVSREKKERFSLILESASTNQTSMYLCASSFGTANTGELFFGEGSRLTVL.

The rearrangement uses TRBV7-2 and TRBJ2-7; D gene unclear. From germline, CDR1 is SGHTA and CDR2 FQGNSA. The CDR3 consists of 12 residues. V shed 6 bases and J shed 7 bases, with 13 bases lying between them. The CDR3 is CASSPDGWEQYF. In nucleotides, the CDR3 is TGTGCCAGCAGTCCTGACGGGTGGGAGCAGTACTTC.

The rearrangement links TRBV6-5 to TRBJ1-1; 7 nucleotides agree with TRBD1. The CDR3 loop spans 14 amino acids. Germline V gene data show CDR1 as MNHEY and CDR2 as SVGAGI. The trim removed 2 bases at V and 8 bases at J, leaving 8 bases unmatched. CDR3 residues: CASSYGLGGLEAFF. The CDR3 DNA reads TGTGCCAGCAGTTACGGATTAGGGGGCCTGGAAGCTTTCTTT.

The chain employs TRBV15 and TRBJ1-2; perhaps TRBD1 as D (5 bases). The germline V gene encodes CDR1 LNHNV and CDR2 YYDKDF (reference sequence). The CDR3 totals 16 residues. The ends were cut back, 0 bases at V and 6 bases at J, with 17 bases in the middle. CDR3 amino acids: CATSRDNPTGVDGYTF. Here the CDR3 DNA reads TGTGCCACCAGCAGAGATAACCCTACAGGAGTTGATGGCTACACCTTC.

This chain joins TRBV27 and TRBJ1-1; no clear D. CDR1 is MNHEY, CDR2 SMNVEV, per germline (reference sequence). The CDR3 is 15 residues long. The ends were cut back, 2 bases at V and 3 bases at J, with 13 bases in the middle. CDR3 in DNA: TGTGCCAGCAGTTTACAGGCCCGCGGGTACACTGAAGCTTTCTTT. It encodes CASSLQARGYTEAFF.

This chain uses TRBV11-2 with TRBJ2-5; unclear D gene. This CDR3 comprises 12 residues. V was shortened by 5 bases and J by 2 bases, with 6 bases between the two germline ends. Germline V gene data show CDR1 as SGHAT and CDR2 as FQNNGV. The CDR3 spells CASSPLQETQYF. The CDR3 DNA reads TGTGCCAGCAGCCCACTACAAGAGACCCAGTACTTC.

This clone turned up a few times. This rearrangement joins TRBV27 to TRBJ2-3; D gene unclear. The CDR3 loop spans 14 amino acids. Germline CDR1 and CDR2: MNHEY and SMNVEV (reference sequence). Trimming shortened V by 3 bases and J by 2 bases, and 9 bases separated the two germline ends. The CDR3 region has the DNA TGTGCCAGCAGTTTGGTCAGACACACAGATACGCAGTATTTT. Translated: CASSLVRHTDTQYF.

The chain is built from TRBV9 and TRBJ2-1; the match to TRBD1 covers 9 bases. Germline CDR1 SGDLS, CDR2 YYNGEE. V shed 0 bases, J shed 7 bases, and the junction held 8 bases outside the gene matches. The CDR3 is 16 amino acids. The DNA for the CDR3 is TGTGCCAGCAGCGTAGATCTGGGACAGGGATCGAATGAGCAGTTCTTC. Translated, it gives CASSVDLGQGSNEQFF.

This clone was detected a few times. The genes are TRBV7-8 and TRBJ1-5; maybe TRBD1 (6 bases). This CDR3 comprises 15 residues. Trimming stripped 0 bases from V and 4 bases from J, with 10 bases between. Germline V gives CDR1 SGHVS, CDR2 FQNEAQ. This chain's CDR3 is CASSLASGENQPQHF. The CDR3 DNA reads as TGTGCCAGCAGCTTAGCGTCAGGGGAAAATCAGCCCCAGCATTTT.

The gene calls are TRBV27 and TRBJ1-6, with 8 bases aligning to TRBD1. The CDR3 loop spans 16 amino acids. Germline assignment: CDR1 MNHEY and CDR2 SMNVEV (reference sequence). J was trimmed by 6 bases and V by 5 bases; bases with no gene match: 9. The CDR3 DNA follows: TGTGCCAGCAGTCCACTGGACAGGGTGGGTAATTCACCCCTCCACTTT. Amino acid sequence: CASSPLDRVGNSPLHF.

V gene TRBV27 combines with J gene TRBJ2-5, with D perhaps matching TRBD1 (6 bases). The CDR3 consists of 15 residues. CDR1 is MNHEY and CDR2 is SMNVEV in the germline V gene (reference sequence). V was trimmed by 5 bases and J by 10 bases, leaving 23 bases between them. Here the CDR3 DNA reads TGTGCCAGCAGTGGCTTTGGGGGCTTACGGTTGGGCCAGTACTTC. It specifies CASSGFGGLRLGQYF.

This chain joins TRBV18 and TRBJ1-5; weak D call: TRBD1 (6 bases). The CDR3 runs 14 residues. V was clipped by 3 bases and J by 3 bases, with 9 bases between them. Germline-derived CDR1 and CDR2 are KGHSH and LQKENI. CDR3 in amino acids: CASSPTGLNQPQHF. Written as DNA, the CDR3 is TGTGCCAGCTCACCGACAGGACTCAATCAGCCCCAGCATTTT.

This clone has just one count. The gene calls are TRBV30 and TRBJ1-2, with no clear D. Germline V lookup: CDR1 GTSNPN, CDR2 SVGIG (reference sequence). CDR3 length: 13 residues. V lost 3 bases and J 3 bases, leaving 11 bases between the germline ends. CDR3 sequence: CAWRFREYYGYTF. CDR3 DNA sequence: TGTGCCTGGAGGTTCCGGGAATACTATGGCTACACCTTC.

This clone is a singleton in its sample. V and J are TRBV7-2 and TRBJ1-4; 7 bases are a match to TRBD1. The CDR3 has 16 amino acids. Germline assignment: CDR1 SGHTA and CDR2 FQGNSA. The V gene end was trimmed by 1 base and the J gene end by 7 bases; junction bases not matched to a gene: 9. CDR3 DNA sequence: TGTGCCAGCAGCTTAGAAGGCAGGGGGGCCGGTGAAAAACTGTTTTTT. Its translation: CASSLEGRGAGEKLFF. Full variable domain (remainder filled in from reference TRBV7-2 and TRBJ1-4): GAGVSQSPSNKVTEKGKDVELRCDPISGHTALYWYRQSLGQGLEFLIYFQGNSAPDKSGLPSDRFSAERTGGSVSTLTIQRTQQEDSAVYLCASSLEGRGAGEKLFFGSGTQLSVL.

CDR3 DNA: TGCGCCAGCAGCTTGATCCAGGCAAGGCATTTT. It translates to CASSLIQARHF. The chain combines TRBV5-1 with TRBJ1-5; the D is unclear. CDR1 is SGHRS and CDR2 is YFSETQ in the germline V gene. The germline V and J ends were trimmed by 1 base and 15 bases, with 11 bases remaining between them. This CDR3 is 11 amino acids long. Using reference TRBV5-1 and TRBJ1-5 for the parts outside the CDR3, the full variable domain is KAGVTQTPRYLIKTRGQQVTLSCSPISGHRSVSWYQQTPGQGLQFLFEYFSETQRNKGNFPGRFSGRQFSNSRSEMNVSTLELGDSALYLCASSLIQARHFGDGTRLSIL.

This chain connects TRBV6-5 to TRBJ1-1; 8 bases map to TRBD1. Germline V lookup: CDR1 MNHEY, CDR2 SVGAGI. V trimming: 6 bases; J trimming: 3 bases; junction bases outside the gene matches: 3. The CDR3 loop spans 13 amino acids. CDR3 coding DNA: TGTGCCAGCAGCCCACAGGGGGACACTGAAGCTTTCTTT. Translation gives CASSPQGDTEAFF.

This chain connects TRBV6-5 to TRBJ2-1; 8 nucleotides align to TRBD1. The V segment lost 6 bases and the J segment 9 bases; nucleotides outside the gene matches: 10. CDR1 and CDR2 from the germline V gene are MNHEY and SVGAGI. CDR3 length equals 14 residues. CDR3 loop: CASRGVAGGGEQFF. CDR3 in DNA: TGTGCCAGCAGGGGAGTAGCAGGGGGCGGTGAGCAGTTCTTC.